This T cell receptor (beta chain) emerged from a study of OX40 agonist ivuxolimab in advanced cancers. Whole-study context: With a range of about 23 to 90, age averaged about 58 years, and 75% to 90% were male.

Autoimmune disease history or systemic immunosuppression led to patient exclusion. TCRdb's table, derived via immunoSEQ multiplex PCR, lists solely in-frame clones and lacks some. The sample holds about 19,000 clones, more than 60% seen once. This clone ranks as medium-sized. An end of the junction does not agree with germline; a read error may underlie this. This CDR3 is built from 14 residues. CDR1 and CDR2 from the germline V gene are MNHNS and SASEGT. The sample here was CD4+ or CD8+ T cells sorted from blood, taken in a trial of the OX40 agonist ivuxolimab. This sequence originates from an adult with an advanced solid tumor such as melanoma, head and neck, liver or kidney cancer. The genes are TRBV6-1 and TRBJ1-5, with D tentatively TRBD1 (5 bases). The CDR3 here is CASSEGDGNQPQHF. The CDR3 nucleotides read TGTGCCAGCAGCGAAGGGGATGGCAATCAGCCCCAGCATTTT.